This T cell receptor (beta chain) was sequenced during a study of shared clonotypes between healthy human individuals. For the study at large: Donors were two women and a few men aged 18 to 49.

The table came from immunoSEQ multiplex PCR; TCRdb's copy has only in-frame clones and leaves some out. The sample includes 850,000 to 1,100,000 clones, roughly 80% of them seen just once. Germline V gene lookup returns CDR1 SGHTS and CDR2 YDEGEE. V was clipped by 9 bases and J by 2 bases; unmatched bases: 14. The CDR3 has 16 amino acids. The sequenced sample consisted of memory CD4+ T cells from PBMCs. Subset meaning: CD45RA-negative fraction. This chain links TRBV5-8 with TRBJ2-1, with 7 bases aligning to TRBD2. This receptor was taken from a man aged 18 to 29 in good health. Some clones in this sample may be carry-over from other donors' samples. The CDR3 DNA reads as TGTGCCATCGAGCTAGGAGCGGGGATTACCTACAATGAGCAGTTCTTC. It encodes CAIELGAGITYNEQFF.